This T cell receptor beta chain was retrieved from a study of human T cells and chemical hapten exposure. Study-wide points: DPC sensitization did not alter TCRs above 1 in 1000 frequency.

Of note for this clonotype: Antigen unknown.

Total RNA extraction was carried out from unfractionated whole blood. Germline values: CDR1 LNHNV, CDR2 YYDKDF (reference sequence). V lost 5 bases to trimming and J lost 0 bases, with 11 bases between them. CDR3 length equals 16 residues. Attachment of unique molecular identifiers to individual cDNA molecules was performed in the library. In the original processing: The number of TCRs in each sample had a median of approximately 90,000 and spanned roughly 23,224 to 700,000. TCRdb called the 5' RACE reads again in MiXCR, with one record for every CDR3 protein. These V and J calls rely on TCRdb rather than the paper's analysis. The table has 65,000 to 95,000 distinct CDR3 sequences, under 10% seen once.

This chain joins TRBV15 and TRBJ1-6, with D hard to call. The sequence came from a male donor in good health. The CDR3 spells CATSPRASSYNSPLHF. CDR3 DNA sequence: TGTGCCACCAGCCCCCGGGCGAGCTCCTATAATTCACCCCTCCACTTT.